This TCR beta chain was identified during a study of early T cells in non-severe SARS-CoV-2 infection. Study overall: With bulk RNA from unsorted whole blood as input, sequencing yielded unpaired chains.

Ten or more counts support this clonotype. Each CDR3 protein gets one entry after TCRdb re-called the 5' RACE reads with MiXCR. Of about 100,000 distinct CDR3 sequences in the sample, around 12% were seen once. Trimming cost V 5 bases and J 3 bases, with 17 bases left between them. The CDR3 totals 16 residues. The V gene's germline CDR1 is SSHAT and CDR2 FNYEAQ (reference sequence). Sequenced input: whole blood. The rearrangement links TRBV7-7 to TRBJ2-1, with D tentatively TRBD2 (6 bases). The TCR was taken from an adult who was a healthcare worker with PCR-confirmed SARS-CoV-2 infection or an uninfected control (not recorded which). CDR3 loop: CASSPGRLVGYNEQFF. CDR3 nucleotides: TGTGCCAGCAGCCCAGGAAGACTAGTTGGCTACAATGAGCAGTTCTTC.